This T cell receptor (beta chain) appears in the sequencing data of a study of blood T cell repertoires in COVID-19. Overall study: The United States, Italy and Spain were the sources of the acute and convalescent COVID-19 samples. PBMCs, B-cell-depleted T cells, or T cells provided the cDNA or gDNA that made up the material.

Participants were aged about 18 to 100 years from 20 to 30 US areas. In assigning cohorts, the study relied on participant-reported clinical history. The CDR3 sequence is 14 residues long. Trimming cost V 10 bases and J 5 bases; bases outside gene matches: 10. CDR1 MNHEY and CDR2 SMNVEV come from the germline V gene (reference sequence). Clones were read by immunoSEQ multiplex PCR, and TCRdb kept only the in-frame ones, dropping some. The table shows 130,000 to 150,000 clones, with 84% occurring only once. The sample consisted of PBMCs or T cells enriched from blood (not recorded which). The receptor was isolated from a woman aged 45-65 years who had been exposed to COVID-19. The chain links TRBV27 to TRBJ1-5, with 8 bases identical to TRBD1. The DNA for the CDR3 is TGTGCCACTAGTCAGGGGGCGGGTCATCAGCCCCAGCATTTT. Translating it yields CATSQGAGHQPQHF.